This T cell receptor (beta chain) was sequenced for a study of T cells in Graves' hyperthyroidism and ophthalmopathy. About the study: Peripheral blood was drawn at first diagnosis, prior to all treatment.

From germline, CDR1 is DFQATT and CDR2 SNEGSKA (reference sequence). V was pared by 6 bases and J by 5 bases, with 5 bases of the junction left unmatched. CDR3 length: 12 residues. There were TCR beta CDR3 regions amplified from RNA transcripts. First-round RT-PCR with HTBI primers amplified the TCR CDR3 region. TCRdb re-called the multiplex PCR reads through MiXCR, storing one row per CDR3 protein. The sample includes fewer than 900,000 distinct CDR3 sequences, 15% to 20% of them seen just once. Patients aged 18 to 65 had newly diagnosed hyperthyroidism of under 2 months' duration. Every diagnosis used clinical symptoms, serum thyroxine and TRAb, thyroid ultrasound and orbital computed tomography.

The source of this sequence is a woman between 50 and 59 years old with Graves' hyperthyroidism that later progressed to Graves' ophthalmopathy. The V and J genes are TRBV20-1 and TRBJ1-1, with 8 bases fitting TRBD1. Sequencing used blood. CDR3 residues: CSATGGRTEAFF. The CDR3 bases are TGCAGTGCCACAGGGGGGAGGACTGAAGCTTTCTTT.